The entry that follows covers one T cell receptor beta chain sequence. Germline V lookup: CDR1 MRHNA, CDR2 SNTAGT. J gave up 2 bases and V 1 base, and 16 bases lay outside the gene matches. The CDR3 is 20 residues long. The sample originates from a study of blood T cell repertoires in COVID-19. Study background: Whether acute or convalescent, the COVID-19 samples came from the United States, Italy and Spain. Sample material is recorded as cDNA or gDNA derived from T cells, B-cell-depleted T cells, or PBMCs.

Original processing methods: Reference gene primer amplification gave estimated nucleated cell counts. Assay used: immunoSEQ multiplex PCR; TCRdb lists only in-frame clones, some missing. D and trimming were read from the DNA, whereas the V and J calls and clone size are those reported in that table. Altogether a few hundred thousand clones are present, around 87% being singletons, with the ten largest covering around 2.7%. The clonotype comes from a man in his fifties or sixties with acute or convalescent COVID-19. Sequences were obtained from peripheral blood. The rearrangement uses TRBV6-4 and TRBJ2-3, with 9 bases aligning to TRBD1. The CDR3 spells CASSDYDRDRVYYPTDTQYF. CDR3 DNA sequence: TGTGCCAGCAGTGACTACGACCGGGACAGGGTCTACTACCCCACAGATACGCAGTATTTT.